Shown below are 27 T cell receptor beta chains from a single sample sequenced in a study of human T cells and chemical hapten exposure. Time point reported: pre-sensitization, week 0. This sample's treatment: therapeutic diphenylcyclopropenone sensitization with weekly scalp DPC. TCRdb independently ran MiXCR on the RACE reads; one entry per CDR3 protein. The data hold some 84,000 distinct CDR3 sequences, with 6.5% to 10% observed a single time. Sequencing was performed on whole blood, taken in connection with sensitization to the hapten diphenylcyclopropenone (DPC). These receptors were taken from a man aged 35 to 55 with alopecia areata. Some clones in this sample may be carry-over from other donors' samples.

This clonotype was recorded many times. J is TRBJ2-1 and V is TRBV5-6; 7 nucleotides agree with TRBD1. This CDR3 is 13 amino acids long. The V and J ends lost 4 bases and 8 bases, in that order; junction bases with no gene match: 6. Germline V gene data show CDR1 as SGHDT and CDR2 as YYEEEE. The CDR3 coding sequence is TGTGCCAGCAGCCCAGGGGGAGCCCATGAGCAGTTCTTC. Translating gives CASSPGGAHEQFF.

In its sample, this clonotype was seen many times. The chain employs TRBV28 and TRBJ2-1; D is undetermined. The CDR3 runs 13 residues. Trimming shortened V by 5 bases and J by 7 bases, and 12 bases separated the two germline ends. In germline, CDR1 is MDHEN, CDR2 SYDVKM. The DNA of the CDR3 is TGTGCCAGCAGTCCTAGACTGGGTAATGAGCAGTTCTTC. Its translation is CASSPRLGNEQFF.

This clonotype was observed a handful of times. The chain couples TRBV12-3 or TRBV12-4 to TRBJ2-3; D remains ambiguous. This CDR3 contains 11 residues. V lost 6 bases and J 3 bases, leaving 4 bases between the germline ends. CDR3 in DNA: TGTGCCAGCAGCCAAACAGATACGCAGTATTTT. Residues: CASSQTDTQYF.

The table lists this clonotype with many counts. This chain uses TRBV29-1 with TRBJ2-7; 11 bases align to TRBD1. Germline trimming cut 6 bases from V and 5 bases from J; bases unmatched to any gene: 3. This CDR3 contains 12 residues. Per germline, CDR1 SQVTM and CDR2 ANQGSEA. The CDR3 DNA reads as TGCAGCGTGTGGACAGGGGGCAACGAGCAGTACTTC. It specifies CSVWTGGNEQYF.

This clonotype was recorded at least ten times. The chain uses TRBV6-5 and TRBJ2-1, with D unresolved. Trimming shortened V by 8 bases and J by 7 bases, and 30 bases separated the two germline ends. CDR1 MNHEY and CDR2 SVGAGI come from the germline V gene. This CDR3 is built from 18 residues. In DNA form, the CDR3 reads TGTGCCAGCTCCCCGGAGAGTAGGGCCACCCCCTCCCCGAATGAGCAGTTCTTC. Translating gives CASSPESRATPSPNEQFF.

This clonotype was counted between two and nine times. The V and J genes are TRBV29-1 and TRBJ1-2; TRBD1 matches at 7 bases. Germline assignment: CDR1 SQVTM and CDR2 ANQGSEA. The CDR3 length is 14 residues. Unmatched junction bases numbered 4, after V lost 2 bases and J lost 1 base. CDR3 bases: TGCAGCGTTGAACGGGACAGCTTTAACTATGGCTACACCTTC. It codes for CSVERDSFNYGYTF.

This clonotype turned up a few times. V and J are TRBV6-2 or TRBV6-3 and TRBJ2-1; either TRBD1 or TRBD2 may supply D (5 bases each). The length of the CDR3 is 15 residues. Germline lookup yields CDR1 MNHEY and CDR2 SVGEGT. Trimming removed 4 bases from V and 1 base from J, with 11 bases in between. The CDR3 here is CASSWQGASYNEQFF. The DNA for the CDR3 is TGTGCCAGCAGTTGGCAGGGAGCGTCCTACAATGAGCAGTTCTTC.

This clonotype was detected many times. The rearrangement links TRBV6-5 to TRBJ2-2; TRBD2 aligns across 7 bases. The V segment lost 1 base and the J segment 4 bases; nucleotides outside the gene matches: 3. CDR3 length equals 15 residues. Germline CDR1 MNHEY, CDR2 SVGAGI. CDR3 nucleotides: TGTGCCAGCAGTTACTGGATAGCGGGCACCGGGGAGCTGTTTTTT. Its translation: CASSYWIAGTGELFF.

This clonotype has only a few counts. This sequence joins TRBV7-2 and TRBJ1-4; D remains ambiguous. The CDR3 spans 12 residues. CDR1 and CDR2 from the germline V gene are SGHTA and FQGNSA. The V end was cut by 1 base, the J end by 8 bases, with 5 bases between. The CDR3, as DNA: TGTGCCAGCAGCTTAGATAGCGAAAAACTGTTTTTT. Translation: CASSLDSEKLFF.

This clonotype was recorded at least ten times. CDR3 DNA sequence: TGTGCCAGCAGTCTAGAGCCGGGAGCCTCCCGTAATAAGCAGTATTTT. It encodes CASSLEPGASRNKQYF. The gene calls are TRBV6-6 and TRBJ2-3, with TRBD2 as a possible D gene (6 bases). V gave up 5 bases and J gave up 11 bases, with 26 bases separating them. Germline V CDR1 and CDR2: MNHNY, SVGAGI (reference sequence). The CDR3 is 16 amino acids.

In its sample, this clonotype was seen a few times. The chain employs TRBV20-1 and TRBJ2-7; D is unclear. CDR3 length: 14 amino acids. Deletions cut 6 bases from V and 0 bases from J, with 15 bases between. CDR1 and CDR2 (germline): DFQATT, SNEGSKA (reference sequence). CDR3 region: CSAPSGHSSYEQYF. The DNA for the CDR3 is TGCAGTGCCCCCTCTGGGCACAGCTCCTACGAGCAGTACTTC.

This clonotype occurred a few times. The chain has TRBV6-2 or TRBV6-3 and TRBJ1-1, with D unresolved. Looked up from germline, CDR1 is MNHEY and CDR2 is SVGEGT. V was pared by 3 bases and J by 0 bases, with 8 bases between. There are 14 residues in the CDR3. CDR3 sequence reads: CASSYRTLNTEAFF. Written as DNA, the CDR3 is TGTGCCAGCAGTTATAGAACGCTGAACACTGAAGCTTTCTTT.

This clonotype appeared many times. V and J are TRBV7-2 and TRBJ2-3; D uncertain. The germline V gene has CDR1 SGHTA and CDR2 FQGNSA. The CDR3 has 15 amino acids. V shed 1 base and J shed 4 bases, with 12 bases lying between them. CDR3 residues: CASSLGRFRPDTQYF. The DNA of the CDR3 is TGTGCCAGCAGCTTAGGCAGGTTTAGGCCAGATACGCAGTATTTT.

This clonotype was recorded many times. This chain uses TRBV29-1 with TRBJ1-2; TRBD1 agrees at 9 bases. The CDR3 loop spans 11 amino acids. Germline CDR1 is SQVTM and CDR2 is ANQGSEA. V was clipped by 7 bases and J by 8 bases; unmatched bases: 5. CDR3 DNA sequence: TGCAGCGCACAGGGGGCGAGAGGCTACACCTTC. This codes for CSAQGARGYTF.

This clonotype showed up many times. The chain has TRBV10-3 and TRBJ1-1, with D uncertain. CDR1 is ENHRY, CDR2 SYGVKD, per germline. Trimming stripped 4 bases from V and 4 bases from J, with 13 bases between. This CDR3 has 14 amino acids. The CDR3 sequence is CAISVTLAGTEAFF. Here the CDR3 DNA reads TGTGCCATCAGTGTGACCCTAGCCGGCACTGAAGCTTTCTTT.

This clonotype was recorded at least ten times. This rearrangement joins TRBV28 to TRBJ2-7; D ambiguous. CDR1 is MDHEN and CDR2 is SYDVKM in the germline V gene. The CDR3 is made up of 11 amino acids. Trimming took off 1 base at V and 4 bases at J, with 2 bases between the two ends. The CDR3 region is CASSLLYEQYF. The CDR3 nucleotides read TGTGCCAGCAGTTTATTATACGAGCAGTACTTC.

This clonotype has ten or more counts. V is TRBV10-3 and J is TRBJ1-1, with unresolved D. The CDR3 spans 13 residues. V lost 8 bases and J 5 bases, leaving 15 bases between the germline ends. Germline CDR1 reads ENHRY; CDR2 reads SYGVKD. DNA of the CDR3: TGTGCCATCCGTCCGGAGTTAGGGACTGAAGCTTTCTTT. The encoded protein is CAIRPELGTEAFF.

Only a few counts were recorded for this clonotype. The chain joins TRBV20-1 to TRBJ2-5, with TRBD2 identical over 11 bases. The ends lost 3 bases at V and 4 bases at J; junction bases unmatched: 1. The germline gives CDR1 DFQATT, CDR2 SNEGSKA (reference sequence). CDR3 length equals 13 residues. The CDR3 nucleotides are TGCAGTGCTAGTGGACTAGCGGGAGAGACCCAGTACTTC. Translation: CSASGLAGETQYF.

This clonotype was counted many times. The chain employs TRBV4-3 and TRBJ2-3; 9 bases line up with TRBD2. CDR1 is LGHNA and CDR2 is YSLEER in the germline V gene. Germline trimming cut 1 base from V and 6 bases from J; bases unmatched to any gene: 11. This CDR3 contains 17 residues. CDR3 nucleotide sequence: TGCGCCAGCAGCCAAGGGGGGGCTAGCGGGATGTTGGATACGCAGTATTTT. Residues: CASSQGGASGMLDTQYF.

This clonotype was observed many times. The chain employs TRBV6-2 or TRBV6-3 and TRBJ1-1; maybe TRBD1 (5 bases). V was pared by 4 bases and J by 4 bases, with 13 bases between. This CDR3 has 14 amino acids. Germline assignment: CDR1 MNHEY and CDR2 SVGEGT. The CDR3 reads CASSLRRGVTEAFF. DNA for the CDR3: TGTGCCAGCAGTTTGAGGAGGGGAGTCACTGAAGCTTTCTTT.

This clonotype was seen many times. The rearrangement links TRBV6-5 to TRBJ1-6; the match to TRBD1 covers 11 bases. Germline V gene lookup returns CDR1 MNHEY and CDR2 SVGAGI. V lost 6 bases to trimming and J lost 7 bases; unmatched junction nucleotides: 2. The CDR3 contains 14 residues. CDR3 loop: CASSRDRGNSPLHF. Written as DNA, the CDR3 is TGTGCCAGCAGCCGGGACAGGGGGAATTCACCCCTCCACTTT.

This clonotype was counted between two and nine times. The V call is TRBV5-1, the J call TRBJ1-5, with D unresolved. V was pared by 4 bases and J by 0 bases, with 8 bases between. This CDR3 is built from 14 residues. Germline CDR1 SGHRS, CDR2 YFSETQ. For the CDR3, the DNA is TGCGCCAGCAGCCAGGACGGTAGCAATCAGCCCCAGCATTTT. This gives the protein CASSQDGSNQPQHF.

This clonotype was detected ten times or more. The chain couples TRBV7-2 to TRBJ2-2; 7 positions match TRBD1. V was clipped by 7 bases and J by 5 bases; unmatched bases: 10. The CDR3 runs to 15 residues. CDR1 is SGHTA and CDR2 is FQGNSA in the germline V gene. The DNA of the CDR3 is TGTGCCAGCACCTACAGGGGAGAAGGGACCGGGGAGCTGTTTTTT. Protein product: CASTYRGEGTGELFF.

This clonotype was seen many times. The CDR3 DNA follows: TGTGCCAGCAGCTTCAGGGGCACCTCCAATCTTTTGAACACTGAAGCTTTCTTT. This translates into CASSFRGTSNLLNTEAFF. This chain links TRBV11-1 with TRBJ1-1; maybe TRBD1 (6 bases). The CDR3 covers 18 residues. CDR1 and CDR2 (germline): SGHAT, FQDESV (reference sequence). V was trimmed by 3 bases and J by 0 bases, leaving 20 bases between them.

This clonotype occurred many times. The genes are TRBV18 and TRBJ2-7, with unresolved D. CDR1 is KGHSH, CDR2 LQKENI, per germline. V was pared by 1 base and J by 6 bases, with 13 bases between. The CDR3 has 14 residues. The CDR3 reads CASSPRAGNAEQYV. In nucleotides, the CDR3 is TGTGCCAGCTCACCACGGGCAGGCAATGCCGAGCAGTACGTC.

The chain recombines TRBV6-2 or TRBV6-3 with TRBJ1-1; 9 positions match TRBD1. The germline gives CDR1 MNHEY, CDR2 SVGEGT. This CDR3 is 14 amino acids long. The trim removed 4 bases at V and 1 base at J, leaving 1 base unmatched. The CDR3 DNA follows: TGTGCCAGCAGTTGGGGACAGGGGAACACTGAAGCTTTCTTT. It is translated as CASSWGQGNTEAFF.

This clonotype was detected many times. The V gene is TRBV20-1, the J gene TRBJ1-3, with a possible D match to TRBD1 (5 bases). The CDR3 extends over 20 amino acids. V was pared by 3 bases and J by 4 bases, with 31 bases between. From germline, CDR1 is DFQATT and CDR2 SNEGSKA (reference sequence). CDR3 in DNA: TGCAGTGCTAGCCCTACAACCGGGACTGCAGCGGGAGGTAGCGGAAACACCATATATTTT. Encoded protein: CSASPTTGTAAGGSGNTIYF.